This T cell receptor (beta chain) stems from a study of T cells in Graves' hyperthyroidism and ophthalmopathy. The sample holds many counts of this clonotype. The antigen remains undetermined. The investigators amplified TCR beta CDR3 regions from RNA transcripts. The TCR CDR3 first-round RT-PCR relied on the HTBI primer set. TCRdb independently ran MiXCR on the multiplex PCR reads; one entry per CDR3 protein. The repertoire holds 350,000 to 400,000 distinct CDR3 sequences, with approximately 13% as singletons. CDR1 is LGHDT, CDR2 YNNKEL, per germline (reference sequence). CDR3 length: 13 residues. V shed 6 bases and J 9 bases; nucleotides not matched to a gene: 7. Study outcomes and limitations: Using 13 V-J features, a model discriminated ophthalmopathy from stable hyperthyroidism.

Stable Graves' hyperthyroidism meant no ophthalmopathy progression within 18 months. Hyperthyroidism, newly diagnosed and lasting under 2 months, affected patients aged 18 to 65. Source material for PBMCs was less than 12 ml fresh peripheral blood. The origin of this receptor is a woman aged 55-69 years with Graves' hyperthyroidism. V gene TRBV3-1 combines with J gene TRBJ2-1; 8 nucleotides match TRBD2. The sequencing sample was made of blood. The CDR3 nucleotides are TGTGCCAGCAGGGCCGGGAGGGATCCTGAGCAGTTCTTC. Protein sequence: CASRAGRDPEQFF.